The rows below give T cell receptor beta chains drawn from one sample of a study of neurological immune-mediated disorders. A single record per CDR3 protein comes from TCRdb applying MiXCR to the 5' RACE reads. Among approximately 60,000 distinct CDR3 sequences, 3.5% were seen once, and the ten largest hold about 3%. Material: PBMCs. The receptors were sampled from a woman in her twenties or thirties with multiple sclerosis. Both conserved end residues are part of each CDR3. A D gene is named only where the DNA matches it firmly. Size is omitted from some rows. Given values are once, few, many or a class for expanded clones.

>many|TRBJ2-3|TRBV10-3|TRBD2
CAISKAGGGRTDTQYF
TGTGCCATCAGTAAGGCCGGGGGGGGGCGTACAGATACGCAGTATTTT
>.|TRBJ2-3|TRBV6-5|.
CASSLEGGRLTDTQYF
TGTGCCAGCAGCCTGGAGGGGGGCCGGCTCACAGATACGCAGTATTTT
>many|TRBJ1-2|TRBV20-1|.
CSARWQTHYGYTF
TGCAGTGCTAGATGGCAGACGCACTATGGCTACACCTTC
>few|TRBJ1-4|TRBV5-1|.
CASSFGGIQEKLFF
TGCGCCAGCAGCTTCGGGGGGATTCAAGAAAAACTGTTTTTT
>many|TRBJ1-2|TRBV5-1|.
CASSLLGMNGYTF
TGCGCCAGCAGCTTGCTAGGGATGAATGGCTACACCTTC
>many|TRBJ1-6|TRBV5-1|TRBD1
CASSLTFGQGASPLHF
TGCGCCAGCAGCTTGACCTTTGGACAGGGGGCTTCACCCCTCCACTTT
>many|TRBJ1-4|TRBV9|.
CASSVENSGKLFF
TGTGCCAGCAGCGTAGAAAACAGCGGAAAACTGTTTTTT
>many|TRBJ1-2|TRBV20-1|.
CSASPGGVGYTF
TGCAGTGCTAGCCCCGGAGGCGTAGGCTACACCTTC
>many|TRBJ2-1|TRBV12-3/TRBV12-4|.
CASRQNLKGNEQFF
TGTGCCAGCAGGCAAAACCTAAAGGGGAATGAGCAGTTCTTC
>many|TRBJ2-3|TRBV5-5|TRBD2
CASSLGTSGGVDTQYF
TGTGCCAGCAGCTTGGGGACTAGCGGGGGGGTAGATACGCAGTATTTT
>many|TRBJ2-3|TRBV20-1|TRBD1
CSARDTQGTDYADTQYF
TGCAGTGCTAGAGATACCCAAGGGACAGATTACGCAGATACGCAGTATTTT
>many|TRBJ1-5|TRBV5-1|.
CASSSTGSQPQHF
TGCGCCAGCAGCTCAACGGGCAGTCAGCCCCAGCATTTT
>many|TRBJ2-7|TRBV5-1|.
CASSSMGNPYEQYF
TGCGCCAGCAGCTCAATGGGGAACCCCTACGAGCAGTACTTC
>many|TRBJ2-7|TRBV5-1|.
CASSLVSGTHEFYEQYF
TGCGCCAGCAGCTTGGTGTCAGGGACTCATGAATTCTACGAGCAGTACTTC
>medium-sized|TRBJ2-2|TRBV7-9|.
CASSLLTGELFF
TGTGCCAGCAGCTTACTCACCGGGGAGCTGTTTTTT
>many|TRBJ1-1|TRBV6-1|.
CASGHRVREAFF
TGTGCCAGCGGACACAGGGTGAGGGAAGCTTTCTTT
>many|TRBJ1-2|TRBV5-1|.
CASSLVPASPNYGYTF
TGCGCCAGCAGCTTGGTTCCGGCCAGCCCCAACTATGGCTACACCTTC
>many|TRBJ1-1|TRBV5-1|.
CASSSSTGFGTEAFF
TGCGCCAGCAGCTCTTCTACAGGGTTTGGCACTGAAGCTTTCTTT
>many|TRBJ2-5|TRBV5-1|.
CASSLGYQETQYF
TGCGCCAGCAGCTTGGGCTACCAAGAGACCCAGTACTTC
>many|TRBJ2-5|TRBV29-1|TRBD1
CSVDGGQRQGQETQYF
TGCAGCGTTGATGGGGGCCAACGACAGGGTCAAGAGACCCAGTACTTC
>many|TRBJ1-5|TRBV5-1|.
CARGEPQHF
TGCGCCAGGGGTGAACCCCAGCATTTT
>many|TRBJ1-1|TRBV12-3/TRBV12-4|TRBD1
CASNDRGVAFF
TGTGCCAGCAATGACAGGGGGGTGGCTTTCTTT
>few|TRBJ1-2|TRBV3-1|.
CASSQGEGSYYGYTF
TGTGCCAGCAGCCAAGGCGAAGGATCCTACTATGGCTACACCTTC
>many|TRBJ2-7|TRBV4-1|TRBD2
CASSLPGRDYEQYF
TGCGCCAGCAGCCTCCCAGGGAGGGATTACGAGCAGTACTTC
>many|TRBJ2-3|TRBV7-8|TRBD1
CASSANRGPGTDTQYF
TGTGCCAGCAGCGCTAACAGGGGACCCGGCACAGATACGCAGTATTTT
>many|TRBJ2-7|TRBV20-1|.
CSAREQGSYEQYF
TGCAGTGCTAGAGAGCAGGGCTCCTACGAGCAGTACTTC
>.|TRBJ2-3|TRBV5-5|TRBD1
CASSRDSATDTQYF
TGTGCCAGCAGCCGGGACAGCGCCACAGATACGCAGTATTTT
>many|TRBJ2-7|TRBV27|TRBD2
CASSGTSGTYEQYF
TGTGCCAGCAGTGGGACTAGCGGAACCTACGAGCAGTACTTC
>many|TRBJ1-4|TRBV6-6|TRBD1
CASSYGGQGGEKLFF
TGTGCCAGCAGTTACGGGGGACAGGGTGGTGAAAAACTGTTTTTT
>.|TRBJ2-2|TRBV6-1|.
CASIETIGGRRELFF
TGTGCCAGCATTGAGACAATAGGGGGGCGCCGGGAGCTGTTTTTT
>many|TRBJ2-7|TRBV29-1|TRBD1
CSVLEDRPILPSYEQYF
TGCAGCGTTCTAGAGGACAGGCCCATACTCCCTAGCTACGAGCAGTACTTC
>many|TRBJ2-3|TRBV29-1|.
CSAHQGTDTQYF
TGCAGCGCCCACCAGGGCACAGATACGCAGTATTTT
>many|TRBJ2-1|TRBV9|TRBD2
CASSEGLALSNEQFF
TGTGCCAGCAGCGAGGGACTAGCCCTTTCCAATGAGCAGTTCTTC
>many|TRBJ1-1|TRBV5-1|TRBD1
CASSLTGTGREAFF
TGCGCCAGCAGCTTAACCGGGACAGGGCGAGAAGCTTTCTTT
>many|TRBJ2-2|TRBV28|TRBD2
CASSPGSAGGQYFNTGELFF
TGTGCCAGCAGTCCCGGATCAGCGGGAGGCCAATACTTTAACACCGGGGAGCTGTTTTTT
>many|TRBJ2-1|TRBV20-1|.
CSASMGEQFF
TGCAGTGCTAGCATGGGTGAGCAGTTCTTC
>many|TRBJ2-5|TRBV6-5|.
CASSFSGQTQYF
TGTGCCAGCAGTTTCTCGGGTCAGACCCAGTACTTC
>many|TRBJ1-6|TRBV27|TRBD1
CASSLSRGGYNSPLHF
TGTGCCAGCAGTTTATCCAGGGGGGGCTATAATTCACCCCTCCACTTT
>many|TRBJ1-1|TRBV12-3/TRBV12-4|.
CASSLRGGFAFF
TGTGCCAGCAGTTTACGGGGGGGGTTCGCTTTCTTT
>many|TRBJ2-1|TRBV4-3|.
CASSQDYHKQRADNEQFF
TGCGCCAGCAGCCAAGATTACCACAAACAGCGGGCCGACAATGAGCAGTTCTTC
>many|TRBJ1-1|TRBV4-1|TRBD1
CASSQDGTGVNTEAFF
TGCGCCAGCAGCCAAGATGGGACAGGAGTGAACACTGAAGCTTTCTTT
>many|TRBJ1-6|TRBV20-1|.
CSARPLGGQPLHF
TGCAGTGCTCGACCCCTGGGCGGACAACCCCTCCACTTT
>many|TRBJ1-1|TRBV29-1|.
CSVRGGTPYTEAFF
TGCAGCGTTCGAGGGGGGACACCTTACACTGAAGCTTTCTTT
>many|TRBJ2-3|TRBV5-1|.
CASSSVRGGTDTQYF
TGCGCCAGCAGCTCCGTTCGGGGTGGGACAGATACGCAGTATTTT
>many|TRBJ2-2|TRBV12-3/TRBV12-4|TRBD1
CASRPGQGTGGELFF
TGTGCCAGCAGGCCGGGACAGGGTACGGGCGGGGAGCTGTTTTTT
>many|TRBJ1-6|TRBV20-1|TRBD1
CSASMGQSNSPLHF
TGCAGTGCTAGTATGGGACAGAGTAATTCACCCCTCCACTTT
>many|TRBJ1-2|TRBV3-1|.
CASSQGSDDSHGYTF
TGTGCCAGCAGCCAAGGGTCTGACGATAGTCATGGCTACACCTTC
>many|TRBJ1-6|TRBV4-2|.
CASSVRQYNSPLHF
TGTGCCAGCAGCGTCCGACAGTATAATTCACCCCTCCACTTT
>many|TRBJ1-5|TRBV12-3/TRBV12-4|.
CASSSKGPQHF
TGTGCCAGCAGTTCCAAGGGGCCCCAGCATTTT
>many|TRBJ2-7|TRBV5-1|TRBD2
CASRPSGGLLEQYF
TGCGCCAGCCGACCTAGCGGGGGACTCCTCGAGCAGTACTTC
>many|TRBJ1-2|TRBV7-2|.
CASSFYSGTGYTF
TGTGCCAGCAGCTTTTACTCAGGGACTGGCTACACCTTC